A single sample gave rise to the 32 T cell receptor beta chains below, sequenced in a study of T cells expressing NK-cell markers. TCRdb processed the 5' RACE reads again and assigns one entry to each CDR3 protein, with no DNA. This repertoire includes roughly 450,000 distinct CDR3 sequences. Sequencing used blood T cells: a sorted CD56 or NKG2C T cell subset, CD4+ or CD8+ T cells, or bulk PBMC T cells (not recorded which). These receptors originate from a woman aged 45-60 years in good health.

The genes are TRBV12-3 or TRBV12-4 and TRBJ2-3; TCRdb returns TRBD2, unconfirmable since there is no DNA. The CDR3 sequence is 15 residues long. The CDR3 protein is CASKTSGGRTDTQYF.

The CDR3 loop is CASSFYAGTDEQYF. The chain employs TRBV7-9 and TRBJ2-7; TCRdb's D call of TRBD1 is untestable without DNA. This CDR3 spans 14 amino acids. Germline-derived CDR1 and CDR2 are SEHNR and FQNEAQ (reference sequence).

The chain uses TRBV6-5 and TRBJ2-3. The germline gives CDR1 MNHEY, CDR2 SVGAGI. The CDR3 spans 16 residues. CDR3 protein: CASSRTVVFLSDTQYF.

The rearrangement joins TRBV20-1 to TRBJ1-4; TCRdb indicates TRBD1, and absent DNA this call remains unverified. The CDR3 runs 13 residues. Germline V gives CDR1 DFQATT, CDR2 SNEGSKA (reference sequence). CDR3: CSVRTGGSEKLFF.

V is TRBV5-1 and J is TRBJ2-3; absent DNA, TCRdb's TRBD1 call cannot be checked. Germline values: CDR1 SGHRS, CDR2 YFSETQ. The CDR3 length is 14 residues. The CDR3 loop reads CASSKGQGIDTQYF.

J is TRBJ1-1 and V is TRBV3-1; checking the TCRdb D call of TRBD1 is not possible without DNA. Germline values: CDR1 LGHDT, CDR2 YNNKEL (reference sequence). This CDR3 is 15 amino acids long. The CDR3 region is CASSYTGHVGTEAFF. The full variable domain, its missing parts supplied by reference TRBV3-1 and TRBJ1-1, is DTAVSQTPKYLVTQMGNDKSIKCEQNLGHDTMYWYKQDSKKFLKIMFSYNNKELIINETVPNRFSPKSPDKAHLNLHINSLELGDSAVYFCASSYTGHVGTEAFFGQGTRLTVV.

The chain combines TRBV29-1 with TRBJ1-6; TCRdb's D call of TRBD1 is untestable without DNA. Germline CDR1 reads SQVTM; CDR2 reads ANQGSEA. This CDR3 comprises 15 residues. The chain's CDR3 is CSVRDSGSYNSPLHF.

The CDR3 here is CASSSKAGGDEAFF. The V call is TRBV6-5, the J call TRBJ1-1; the TCRdb D gene call, TRBD1, has no DNA to confirm it. CDR3 length: 14 residues. In germline, CDR1 is MNHEY, CDR2 SVGAGI.

The V call is TRBV30, the J call TRBJ2-2; the TRBD1 assignment by TCRdb is unverifiable without DNA. The germline CDR1 and CDR2 sequences are GTSNPN and SVGIG (reference sequence). This CDR3 comprises 13 residues. CDR3: CAWFKGRIGELFF.

J is TRBJ1-3 and V is TRBV5-1; TCRdb's assignment of TRBD1 cannot be checked, as there is no DNA. Germline V gives CDR1 SGHRS, CDR2 YFSETQ. The CDR3 spans 16 residues. The CDR3 loop reads CASSWGGRSVGNTIYF.

The V call is TRBV12-3 or TRBV12-4, the J call TRBJ2-1. This CDR3 region has 14 residues. The CDR3 here is CASRAVGSYNEQFF.

The chain couples TRBV30 to TRBJ1-5; TCRdb lists TRBD1, though no DNA is available to test this call. The germline V gene encodes CDR1 GTSNPN and CDR2 SVGIG (reference sequence). This CDR3 spans 15 amino acids. The CDR3: CAWSGQGGRGQPQHF. The complete variable domain, with remaining parts taken from reference TRBV30 and TRBJ1-5, reads SQTIHQWPATLVQPVGSPLSLECTVEGTSNPNLYWYRQAAGRGLQLLFYSVGIGQISSEVPQNLSASRPQDRQFILSSKKLLLSDSGFYLCAWSGQGGRGQPQHFGDGTRLSIL.

Here the CDR3 reads CASGTGGTDTQYF. The chain employs TRBV11-3 and TRBJ2-3; TCRdb's D call of TRBD2 is untestable without DNA. Per germline, CDR1 SGHNT and CDR2 YENEEA. CDR3 size: 13 residues.

The chain employs TRBV20-1 and TRBJ2-7. From germline, CDR1 is DFQATT and CDR2 SNEGSKA (reference sequence). This CDR3 is built from 15 residues. The CDR3 sequence: CSARETGSITYEQYF.

The rearrangement links TRBV24-1 to TRBJ2-5; the D gene TCRdb calls, TRBD1, cannot be checked with no DNA. The length of the CDR3 is 16 residues. Germline CDR1 KGHDR, CDR2 SFDVKD. CDR3 loop: CATSDTGTGDEETQYF.

The J gene is TRBJ1-3, the V gene TRBV3-1; the TCRdb D gene call, TRBD1, has no DNA to confirm it. The CDR3 has 16 residues. CDR1 and CDR2 from the germline V gene are LGHDT and YNNKEL (reference sequence). This CDR3 reads CASSPRQGFTGNTIYF.

This rearrangement joins TRBV7-9 to TRBJ2-7. The CDR3 has 14 amino acids. Germline CDR1 is SEHNR and CDR2 is FQNEAQ (reference sequence). The CDR3: CVSSLLASSGEQYF. Complete variable domain (other parts from reference TRBV7-9 and TRBJ2-7): DTGVSQNPRHKITKRGQNVTFRCDPISEHNRLYWYRQTLGQGPEFLTYFQNEAQLEKSRLLSDRFSAERPKGSFSTLEIQRTEQGDSAMYLCVSSLLASSGEQYFGPGTRLTVT.

V usage is TRBV6-5 and J usage is TRBJ2-1; TCRdb names TRBD2, which stays unverified in the absence of DNA. The CDR3 loop spans 15 amino acids. Germline V lookup: CDR1 MNHEY, CDR2 SVGAGI. The CDR3 loop reads CASRFSGRASGEQFF.

The V call is TRBV5-1, the J call TRBJ2-3; no DNA is available, so the TRBD1 call from TCRdb remains unchecked. Germline-derived CDR1 and CDR2 are SGHRS and YFSETQ. The CDR3 spans 17 residues. CDR3 sequence: CASSLGSAGTPTDTQYF. The full variable domain, completed using reference TRBV5-1 and TRBJ2-3, is KAGVTQTPRYLIKTRGQQVTLSCSPISGHRSVSWYQQTPGQGLQFLFEYFSETQRNKGNFPGRFSGRQFSNSRSEMNVSTLELGDSALYLCASSLGSAGTPTDTQYFGPGTRLTVL.

This chain joins TRBV12-3 or TRBV12-4 and TRBJ1-6. CDR3 size: 14 residues. The CDR3 here is CASSLDPQNPPLHF.

The V gene is TRBV29-1, the J gene TRBJ2-1. The CDR3 length is 17 residues. CDR1 and CDR2 (germline): SQVTM, ANQGSEA. CDR3 sequence: CSVEDPVRTSSYNEQFF.

This sequence joins TRBV5-1 and TRBJ2-1; checking the TCRdb D call of TRBD2 is not possible without DNA. Germline CDR1 SGHRS, CDR2 YFSETQ. This CDR3 is 15 amino acids long. CDR3 sequence: CASSNPGGRSNEQFF.

This sequence joins TRBV21-1 and TRBJ2-2; TCRdb indicates TRBD2, and absent DNA this call remains unverified. TRBV21-1 is an annotated pseudogene. CDR3 length equals 17 residues. The chain's CDR3 is CASSGGAGGPYGGELFF.

The chain combines TRBV10-3 with TRBJ2-3; absent DNA, TCRdb's TRBD2 call cannot be checked. The CDR3 runs to 13 residues. CDR1 and CDR2 (germline): ENHRY, SYGVKD. The CDR3 is CAIRASLTDTQYF.

The rearrangement joins TRBV20-1 to TRBJ1-1; lacking DNA, the TRBD1 call made by TCRdb goes unchecked. The germline V gene has CDR1 DFQATT and CDR2 SNEGSKA (reference sequence). CDR3 length: 13 residues. The CDR3 sequence is CSARGRGGTEAFF.

CDR3 amino acids: CASSFNLHRAGYTF. V is TRBV27 and J is TRBJ1-2; TCRdb lists TRBD1, though no DNA is available to test this call. The CDR3 spans 14 residues. From germline, CDR1 is MNHEY and CDR2 SMNVEV (reference sequence).

This sequence joins TRBV4-1 and TRBJ1-1; TCRdb's D call, TRBD1, is unchecked because there is no DNA. Germline V gene sequence: CDR1 MGHRA, CDR2 YSYEKL. This CDR3 region has 14 residues. Here the CDR3 reads CASSQAERTGEAFF.

J is TRBJ2-2 and V is TRBV12-3 or TRBV12-4; TCRdb returns TRBD1, unconfirmable since there is no DNA. CDR3 length equals 14 residues. CDR3 protein: CASGRQGDTGELFF.

The rearrangement links TRBV5-1 to TRBJ2-1. The CDR3 is made up of 13 amino acids. Germline assignment: CDR1 SGHRS and CDR2 YFSETQ. This CDR3 reads CASRQDQNNEQFF.

The gene calls are TRBV7-2 and TRBJ1-6. This CDR3 has 15 residues. Germline V CDR1 and CDR2: SGHTA, FQGNSA. The chain's CDR3 is CASSLAGRQNSPLHF.

The chain joins TRBV5-1 to TRBJ2-2. The CDR3 extends over 14 amino acids. CDR1 SGHRS and CDR2 YFSETQ come from the germline V gene. This CDR3 is CASSFLQNTGELFF. Full variable domain (missing parts from reference TRBV5-1 and TRBJ2-2): KAGVTQTPRYLIKTRGQQVTLSCSPISGHRSVSWYQQTPGQGLQFLFEYFSETQRNKGNFPGRFSGRQFSNSRSEMNVSTLELGDSALYLCASSFLQNTGELFFGEGSRLTVL.

This chain links TRBV4-1 with TRBJ2-1. CDR1 and CDR2 from the germline V gene are MGHRA and YSYEKL. This CDR3 is built from 13 residues. The CDR3 reads CASSQLGWGEQFF.